This T cell receptor beta chain was identified in a study of cytomegalovirus exposure and HLA in healthy donors. From germline, CDR1 is SGHDN and CDR2 FVKESK. V lost 4 bases and J lost 4, with 6 bases in between. This CDR3 has 12 amino acids. Turning to this clone: Its antigen is unknown.

The PCR ran on 60 Vbeta and 13 Jbeta primers. The table came from immunoSEQ multiplex PCR; TCRdb's copy has only in-frame clones and leaves some out. This table holds 150,000 to 200,000 clones, around four fifths found once. Study-wide findings and caveats: With further analysis later on, most CMV-associated TCR beta chains appeared HLA-restricted.

The sequence was collected from a man between 18 and 29 years old in good health and CMV-seropositive. The sequenced material came from PBMCs. The chain uses TRBV14 and TRBJ2-3; D ambiguous. CDR3 coding DNA: TGTGCCAGCAGCCTCCAGTCAGATACGCAGTATTTT. It specifies CASSLQSDTQYF.